This T cell receptor beta chain was observed in a study of blood T cells in healthy people across ages. Sample-barcoded 5' priming and a J-beta primer mix drove a second PCR of roughly 7 to 11 cycles. All samples gave at least 2.5 million CDR3-containing paired-end reads. TCRdb analysed the 5' RACE reads with MiXCR anew, one entry per CDR3 protein. The table records hundreds of thousands of distinct CDR3 sequences, 36% of them present only once. Each individual donor underwent a draw of about 9.1 milliliters of peripheral blood. What was sequenced was blood. This clonotype was sampled from a man aged 18 to 30 in good health.

The CDR3 is CTSSLARGGLAGAYNEQFF. The CDR3 bases are TGTACCAGCAGCTTAGCGCGGGGGGGACTAGCGGGGGCCTACAATGAGCAGTTCTTC. V usage is TRBV7-2 and J usage is TRBJ2-1, with 14 bases identical to TRBD2. The CDR3 contains 19 residues. The ends lost 0 bases at V and 2 bases at J; junction bases unmatched: 6. The germline gives CDR1 SGHTA, CDR2 FQGNSA. Variable domain in full (rest from reference TRBV7-2 and TRBJ2-1): GAGVSQSPSNKVTEKGKDVELRCDPISGHTALYWYRQSLGQGLEFLIYFQGNSAPDKSGLPSDRFSAERTGGSVSTLTIQRTQQEDSAVYLCTSSLARGGLAGAYNEQFFGPGTRLTVL.